The rows below give T cell receptor beta chains drawn from one sample of a study of control samples from healthy donors and cancer patients. The data were produced by immunoSEQ multiplex PCR, yet TCRdb's version contains in-frame clones alone and is incomplete. The data hold some 120,000 clones, with approximately 89% observed a single time. The specimen sequenced was blood. The receptor set was obtained from a man between 60 and 75 years old in good health. The CDR3 runs from the conserved cysteine through the conserved F or W. The order of the fields is V gene, J gene, CDR3 protein.

TRBV25-1	TRBJ2-3	CASSDGGMGVTDTQYF
TRBV6-5	TRBJ2-3	CASRPAGTDTQYF
TRBV6-6	TRBJ2-7	CASSYSDSSGWEQYF
TRBV5-4	TRBJ2-5	CASSPRTGYQETQYF
TRBV11-3	TRBJ1-1	CASSLGARTEAFF
TRBV18	TRBJ2-1	CASSLGTSGEEKQFF
TRBV28	TRBJ1-1	CASSFGTSSSFEAFF
TRBV18	TRBJ2-3	CASSPVTGGSTDTQYF
TRBV19	TRBJ2-2	CASSPRPVRTGGAGELFF
TRBV5-4	TRBJ2-7	CASSLAGGGAYEQYF
TRBV28	TRBJ1-1	CASRGGSEAFF
TRBV30	TRBJ1-1	CALRPQTGMNTEAFF
TRBV7-2	TRBJ1-2	CASSLNPSF
TRBV30	TRBJ1-6	CAWRGNGSPLHF
TRBV3-1/TRBV3-2	TRBJ2-7	CASSHASGWTGMDEQYF
TRBV18	TRBJ1-4	CASSPPTADEKLFF
TRBV30	TRBJ1-5	CAWSVIASGGGQPQHF
TRBV4-3	TRBJ1-4	CASSQGGTGNEKLFF
TRBV5-1	TRBJ1-5	CASSLFVVMSNQPQHF
TRBV18	TRBJ1-3	CASSLDRGLGNTIYF
TRBV6-5	TRBJ1-4	CASSRTVEKLFF
TRBV11-3	TRBJ2-2	CASSQAGTNTGELFF
TRBV4-3	TRBJ1-2	CASSQEGGLGVYGYTF
TRBV28	TRBJ1-2	CASSIKALGQGHYTF
TRBV18	TRBJ1-6	CASSKTGGADSPLHF
TRBV27	TRBJ2-7	CASSLGTGPGEQYF
TRBV7-9	TRBJ1-1	CASSREVGVGGVEAFF
TRBV28	TRBJ2-3	CASSLLWADTQYF
TRBV10-3	TRBJ1-3	CAISEPIGESSGNTIYF
TRBV19	TRBJ1-6	CAGGTGASHYNSPLHF
TRBV18	TRBJ1-6	CASSPKTGGLNSPLHF
TRBV4-2	TRBJ1-5	CASSHAPSPSSGPQHF
TRBV24-1	TRBJ2-7	CATSDSGINYEQYF
TRBV19	TRBJ1-6	CASSGAYNSPLHF
TRBV11-2	TRBJ2-7	CASSFSLGLGGEQYF
TRBV24-1	TRBJ1-2	CATSDPRGTSNGYTF
TRBV28	TRBJ1-3	CASRIGHSGNTIYF
TRBV25-1	TRBJ1-1	CASNPGWSTEAFF
TRBV6-5	TRBJ2-2	CASIWGENTGELFF
TRBV9	TRBJ2-3	CASSLTGGSSTDTQYF